Each of the 17 T cell receptor beta chains below was sequenced from the same sample in a study of shared clonotypes between healthy human individuals. Clones were read by immunoSEQ multiplex PCR, and TCRdb kept only the in-frame ones, dropping some. Of 2,500,000 or so clones in the sample, around 90% were seen once. Sequenced: naive CD4+ T cells sorted from blood. As for subset: CD45RA+ positively selected. Receptor source: a man between 18 and 29 years old in good health.

The chain employs TRBV7-9 and TRBJ1-1; 8 bases fit TRBD1. V lost 4 bases and J lost 1; bases outside the gene matches: 2. This CDR3 is 14 amino acids long. CDR1 and CDR2 from the germline V gene are SEHNR and FQNEAQ (reference sequence). The CDR3 coding sequence is TGTGCCAGCAGCTCCCAGGGGGCGAACACTGAAGCTTTCTTT. Translating it yields CASSSQGANTEAFF.

Worth noting for this clone: Other DNA sequences from this sample encode an identical CDR3 as well. J is TRBJ1-5 and V is TRBV2; D unclear. The CDR3 loop spans 14 amino acids. The V gene's germline CDR1 is SNHLY and CDR2 FYNNEI. V shed 3 bases and J shed 4 bases, with 10 bases lying between them. CDR3 sequence reads: CASSERAPNQPQHF. The DNA of the CDR3 is TGTGCCAGCAGTGAGAGGGCCCCGAATCAGCCCCAGCATTTT.

The chain employs TRBV7-6 and TRBJ1-5, with TRBD1 as a possible D gene (5 bases). The CDR3 has 14 residues. The V and J ends lost 4 bases and 4 bases respectively, with 11 bases between them. Per the germline V gene, CDR1 is SGHVS and CDR2 is FNYEAQ. In nucleotides, the CDR3 is TGTGCCAGCAGCTCAGGGACCGCTAATCAGCCCCAGCATTTT. It is translated as CASSSGTANQPQHF.

This rearrangement joins TRBV2 to TRBJ2-2; tentatively, D is TRBD1 or TRBD2 (5 bases each). This CDR3 has 15 amino acids. Germline V lookup: CDR1 SNHLY, CDR2 FYNNEI. V was shortened by 5 bases and J by 4 bases, with 14 bases between the two germline ends. The CDR3, as DNA: TGTGCCAGCAGTTTAGATCAGGGAGCCACCGGGGAGCTGTTTTTT. Residues: CASSLDQGATGELFF. The entire variable domain, with the rest obtained from reference TRBV2 and TRBJ2-2, is as follows: EPEVTQTPSHQVTQMGQEVILRCVPISNHLYFYWYRQILGQKVEFLVSFYNNEISEKSEIFDDQFSVERPDGSNFTLKIRSTKLEDSAMYFCASSLDQGATGELFFGEGSRLTVL.

V and J are TRBV30 and TRBJ2-5, with D uncertain. This CDR3 is 15 amino acids long. Looked up from germline, CDR1 is GTSNPN and CDR2 is SVGIG (reference sequence). Deletions cut 3 bases from V and 0 bases from J, with 14 bases between. CDR3 residues: CAWSALHDNQETQYF. CDR3 DNA sequence: TGTGCCTGGAGCGCCCTGCATGACAACCAAGAGACCCAGTACTTC.

The V gene is TRBV28, the J gene TRBJ1-2, with 8 positions matching TRBD1. CDR1 and CDR2 from the germline V gene are MDHEN and SYDVKM. The V gene end was trimmed by 3 bases and the J gene end by 7 bases; junction bases not matched to a gene: 4. The CDR3 runs to 13 residues. In DNA, the CDR3 is TGTGCCAGCAGTTTCGGCAGGGGGCTTGGCTACACCTTC. Translation: CASSFGRGLGYTF.

A word on this clone: The sample contains more than one DNA sequence encoding this CDR3. This chain links TRBV6-5 with TRBJ2-5; 9 nucleotides align to TRBD1. The V and J ends lost 6 bases and 5 bases, in that order; junction bases with no gene match: 4. The V gene's germline CDR1 is MNHEY and CDR2 SVGAGI. CDR3 length: 13 amino acids. CDR3 residues: CASRGTGRETQYF. The CDR3 nucleotides are TGTGCCAGCAGGGGGACAGGGCGCGAGACCCAGTACTTC.

The V call is TRBV5-1, the J call TRBJ2-1, with 11 bases identical to TRBD2. The CDR3 loop spans 16 amino acids. Per germline, CDR1 SGHRS and CDR2 YFSETQ. Trimming took 4 bases from V and 5 from J; bases not matched to a gene: 8. The CDR3, as DNA: TGCGCCAGCAGCGGGACTAGCGGTCCCAGGCACAATGAGCAGTTCTTC. It is translated as CASSGTSGPRHNEQFF.

The chain uses TRBV18 and TRBJ1-1; 9 bases map to TRBD1. Germline lookup yields CDR1 KGHSH and CDR2 LQKENI. The CDR3 consists of 16 residues. The V segment lost 4 bases and the J segment 3 bases; nucleotides outside the gene matches: 9. CDR3 bases: TGTGCCAGCTCACAACGACAGGGGGAAAGTTACACTGAAGCTTTCTTT. This encodes CASSQRQGESYTEAFF.

The chain employs TRBV11-2 and TRBJ1-3, with unresolved D. The germline CDR1 and CDR2 sequences are SGHAT and FQNNGV. The ends were cut back, 5 bases at V and 0 bases at J, with 14 bases in the middle. This CDR3 has 16 residues. The DNA for the CDR3 is TGTGCCAGCAGCCCCTGGGAAGGGAGCTCTGGAAACACCATATATTTT. Translation gives CASSPWEGSSGNTIYF.

Details on this clone: A much larger clone differs by one base, so this may be a read error. Other DNA sequences within the sample encode an identical CDR3. This rearrangement joins TRBV18 to TRBJ2-3; no clear D gene. CDR3 length: 13 residues. V lost 3 bases to trimming and J lost 0 bases, with 4 bases between them. The germline V gene encodes CDR1 KGHSH and CDR2 LQKENI. CDR3 bases: TGTGCCAGCTCACCTCCTAGCACAGATACGCAGTATTTT. As protein: CASSPPSTDTQYF.

The chain uses TRBV19 and TRBJ1-1; D is possibly TRBD1 (5 bases). The CDR3 is 14 residues long. The ends were cut back, 4 bases at V and 1 base at J, with 10 bases in the middle. Germline CDR1 is LNHDA and CDR2 is SQIVND (reference sequence). The CDR3 nucleotides are TGTGCCAGTAGTAATTGGCAGGGGAACACTGAAGCTTTCTTT. Translated, it gives CASSNWQGNTEAFF. The entire variable domain, with the rest obtained from reference TRBV19 and TRBJ1-1, is as follows: DGGITQSPKYLFRKEGQNVTLSCEQNLNHDAMYWYRQDPGQGLRLIYYSQIVNDFQKGDIAEGYSVSREKKESFPLTVTSAQKNPTAFYLCASSNWQGNTEAFFGQGTRLTVV.

The chain carries TRBV18 and TRBJ2-7; 14 nucleotides match TRBD2. The CDR3 has 18 residues. Germline V gene data show CDR1 as KGHSH and CDR2 as LQKENI. The trim removed 4 bases at V and 2 bases at J, leaving 10 bases unmatched. The CDR3 region has the DNA TGTGCCAGCTCACGGGTCAAGACTAGCGGGAGGGTACCCTACGAGCAGTACTTC. This translates into CASSRVKTSGRVPYEQYF.

Concerning this clone: Other DNA sequences in this specimen translate into the identical CDR3. The J gene is TRBJ1-5, the V gene TRBV5-1, with D hard to call. Germline V gene data show CDR1 as SGHRS and CDR2 as YFSETQ. Trimming pared 2 bases from V and 3 bases from J, leaving 6 bases between. The CDR3 length is 13 residues. The DNA for the CDR3 is TGCGCCAGCAGCTTAGGAGACAATCAGCCCCAGCATTTT. Translation: CASSLGDNQPQHF.

The V and J genes are TRBV2 and TRBJ2-2; D unclear. The CDR3 runs 15 residues. The V gene lost 7 bases and the J gene lost 0 bases, with 12 bases spanning the gap. Per the germline V gene, CDR1 is SNHLY and CDR2 is FYNNEI. The DNA for the CDR3 is TGTGCCAGCACCAGTACTCCTCCGAACACCGGGGAGCTGTTTTTT. Encoded protein: CASTSTPPNTGELFF.

The chain joins TRBV7-3 to TRBJ1-1, with TRBD1 identical over 9 bases. J was trimmed by 1 base and V by 4 bases; bases with no gene match: 4. CDR3 size: 15 residues. From germline, CDR1 is SGHTA and CDR2 FQGTGA. CDR3 amino acids: CASSSQGQGNTEAFF. CDR3 coding DNA: TGTGCCAGCAGCTCCCAGGGACAGGGGAACACTGAAGCTTTCTTT.

The chain has TRBV6-4 and TRBJ1-1; no firm D call. From germline, CDR1 is MRHNA and CDR2 SNTAGT. The CDR3 contains 13 residues. V was cut by 4 bases and J by 2 bases, with 8 bases left in between. CDR3 coding DNA: TGTGCCAGCAGTGTCCAGGCCAACACTGAAGCTTTCTTT. Its translation: CASSVQANTEAFF.